This entry lists 10 T cell receptor beta chains sequenced from one sample in a study of T cell repertoires in cytomegalovirus infection. TCRdb re-called the reads through MiXCR, storing one row per CDR3 protein. The sample yields 290,000 or so distinct CDR3 sequences, around 9.6% seen once. The sequencing input was PBMCs. The receptor set was obtained from a human donor in good health (CMV status not recorded). Some clones in this sample may be carry-over from other donors' samples.

This clonotype was observed at least ten times. The chain couples TRBV29-1 to TRBJ2-1, with 7 bases aligning to TRBD2. Trimming at V came to 5 bases and at J to 5 bases, leaving 12 bases not matched to a gene. CDR1 is SQVTM, CDR2 ANQGSEA, per germline. This CDR3 contains 15 residues. In DNA, the CDR3 is TGCAGCGTTACAACTCCACTGGGAGGGAACAATGAGCAGTTCTTC. It specifies CSVTTPLGGNNEQFF.

V and J are TRBV20-1 and TRBJ2-5; 7 nucleotides match TRBD1. This CDR3 contains 12 residues. V trimming: 4 bases; J trimming: 5 bases; junction bases outside the gene matches: 4. Germline-derived CDR1 and CDR2 are DFQATT and SNEGSKA (reference sequence). The CDR3 reads CSAKGTEETQYF. In nucleotides, the CDR3 is TGCAGTGCTAAAGGGACAGAGGAGACCCAGTACTTC.

This clonotype was counted ten times or more. The chain recombines TRBV9 with TRBJ2-4; possibly TRBD1 for D (5 bases). V lost 3 bases and J lost 7, with 17 bases in between. This CDR3 contains 15 residues. CDR1 and CDR2 (germline): SGDLS, YYNGEE. CDR3 protein: CASSATGSSTNIQYF. The DNA of the CDR3 is TGTGCCAGCAGCGCTACAGGTTCATCCACGAACATTCAGTACTTC.

This clonotype was seen at least ten times. The CDR3, as DNA: TGCAGTGCCATACAGGGGAGCACAGATACGCAGTATTTT. This encodes CSAIQGSTDTQYF. The chain recombines TRBV20-1 with TRBJ2-3, with TRBD1 matching 7 bases. CDR3 length equals 13 residues. Germline CDR1 and CDR2: DFQATT and SNEGSKA (reference sequence). V lost 6 bases to trimming and J lost 0 bases; unmatched junction nucleotides: 3.

This clonotype was observed at least ten times. This chain connects TRBV9 to TRBJ1-1; D is uncertain. CDR3 size: 13 residues. The V gene's germline CDR1 is SGDLS and CDR2 YYNGEE. Trimming removed 8 bases from V and 1 base from J, with 12 bases in between. CDR3 protein: CASAKVGNTEAFF. The CDR3 region has the DNA TGTGCCAGTGCCAAGGTGGGGAACACTGAAGCTTTCTTT.

This chain joins TRBV2 and TRBJ2-7; no reliable D call. Trimming stripped 2 bases from V and 2 bases from J, with 16 bases between. The CDR3 totals 16 residues. Germline V gene data show CDR1 as SNHLY and CDR2 as FYNNEI. The CDR3 DNA sequence: TGTGCCAGCAGTGAAATACCCCCGTCAGTCACCTACGAGCAGTACGTC. Its translation: CASSEIPPSVTYEQYV.

This clonotype was seen only a few times. The chain carries TRBV5-1 and TRBJ2-2, with 10 bases lining up with TRBD1. The CDR3 spans 16 residues. V lost 3 bases to trimming and J lost 6 bases; unmatched junction nucleotides: 8. CDR1 is SGHRS and CDR2 is YFSETQ in the germline V gene. The CDR3 DNA reads as TGCGCCAGCAGCTCGACAGGGGGCACGTATTCCGGGGAGCTGTTTTTT. The encoded protein is CASSSTGGTYSGELFF.

By proportion, this clonotype is medium-sized. In DNA form, the CDR3 reads TGTGCCAGCAGCTTCGACAGGGGAGGCGGGGAGCTGTTTTTT. It translates to CASSFDRGGGELFF. V usage is TRBV7-2 and J usage is TRBJ2-2; TRBD1 agrees at 8 bases. This CDR3 spans 14 amino acids. J gave up 7 bases and V 3 bases, and 4 bases lay outside the gene matches. Per the germline V gene, CDR1 is SGHTA and CDR2 is FQGNSA. The full variable domain, rest sourced from reference TRBV7-2 and TRBJ2-2, is GAGVSQSPSNKVTEKGKDVELRCDPISGHTALYWYRQSLGQGLEFLIYFQGNSAPDKSGLPSDRFSAERTGGSVSTLTIQRTQQEDSAVYLCASSFDRGGGELFFGEGSRLTVL.

This clonotype was observed at least ten times. The rearrangement uses TRBV12-3 or TRBV12-4 and TRBJ2-3; D not resolved. The CDR3 contains 13 residues. Deletions cut 5 bases from V and 4 bases from J, with 10 bases between. The CDR3 nucleotides are TGTGCCAGCAGTCAAGACTCCTCAGATACGCAGTATTTT. This encodes CASSQDSSDTQYF.

V gene TRBV29-1 combines with J gene TRBJ1-2, with D possibly being TRBD1 (5 bases). The CDR3 consists of 13 residues. The V end lost 8 bases, the J end lost 7 bases, and 20 bases lay between the germline ends. Germline lookup yields CDR1 SQVTM and CDR2 ANQGSEA. The CDR3: CSSDSQEFGGYTF. The CDR3 DNA follows: TGCAGCTCGGACTCACAGGAGTTCGGTGGCTACACCTTC.